Reported below is one T cell receptor beta chain. What it recognizes is unknown. The data stem from a study of T cell responses to AZD1222 COVID-19 vaccine. Overall study results and limits: The reported proportion of spike-specific TCRs targeting unmutated variant regions was nearly half.

Clones were read by immunoSEQ multiplex PCR, and TCRdb kept only the in-frame ones, dropping some. The data show about 170,000 clones, roughly 90% seen once. CDR1 SGHRS and CDR2 YFSETQ come from the germline V gene. V was clipped by 4 bases and J by 8 bases; unmatched bases: 10. This CDR3 has 15 amino acids. This specimen was peripheral blood, taken on day 0 of AZD1222 vaccination. The origin of this receptor is an adult in good health. The chain combines TRBV5-1 with TRBJ2-1, with 9 bases aligning to TRBD1. The CDR3 region has the DNA TGCGCCAGCAGCCCGGGACAGGGCGGGGTCCATGAGCAGTTCTTC. Encoded protein: CASSPGQGGVHEQFF. Drawing the rest from reference TRBV5-1 and TRBJ2-1, the complete variable domain is KAGVTQTPRYLIKTRGQQVTLSCSPISGHRSVSWYQQTPGQGLQFLFEYFSETQRNKGNFPGRFSGRQFSNSRSEMNVSTLELGDSALYLCASSPGQGGVHEQFFGPGTRLTVL.